This TCR beta chain was identified in a study of metastatic and nonmetastatic thyroid tumors. TCRdb re-analyzed the PCR reads through MiXCR. The sample shows roughly 7,000 clones, under 35% of them seen only once. Thyroid surgery took place with no prior treatment in any patient. The CDR3 runs to 14 residues. The germline gives CDR1 MNHNS, CDR2 SASEGT. Trimming took 7 bases from V and 4 from J, leaving 14 bases between them. This chain uses TRBV6-1 with TRBJ1-5, with a possible D match to TRBD1 (5 bases). The sequence derives from a female donor with papillary thyroid cancer or a benign thyroid nodule (not recorded which). Some clones in this sample may be carry-over from other donors' samples. The sequencing input was adjacent normal tissue. CDR3 sequence: CASTPTDPNQPQHF. CDR3 DNA: TGTGCCAGCACCCCGACAGACCCTAATCAGCCCCAGCATTTT.